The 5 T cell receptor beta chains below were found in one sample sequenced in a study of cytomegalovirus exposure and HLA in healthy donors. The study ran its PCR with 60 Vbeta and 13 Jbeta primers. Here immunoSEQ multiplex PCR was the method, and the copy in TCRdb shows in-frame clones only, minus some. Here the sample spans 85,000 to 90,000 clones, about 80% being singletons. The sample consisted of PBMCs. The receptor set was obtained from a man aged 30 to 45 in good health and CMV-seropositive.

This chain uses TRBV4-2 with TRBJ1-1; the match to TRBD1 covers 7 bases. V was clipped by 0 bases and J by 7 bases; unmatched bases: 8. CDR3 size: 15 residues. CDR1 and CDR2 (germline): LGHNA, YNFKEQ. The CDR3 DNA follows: TGTGCCAGCAGCCAAGAAATGACAGGGAGAAGTGAAGCTTTCTTT. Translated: CASSQEMTGRSEAFF.

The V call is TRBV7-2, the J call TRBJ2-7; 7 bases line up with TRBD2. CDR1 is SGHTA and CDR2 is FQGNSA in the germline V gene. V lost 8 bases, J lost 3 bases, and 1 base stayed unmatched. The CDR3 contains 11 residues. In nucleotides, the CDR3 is TGTGCCAGCGGGAGGGGCTACGAGCAGTACTTC. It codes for CASGRGYEQYF.

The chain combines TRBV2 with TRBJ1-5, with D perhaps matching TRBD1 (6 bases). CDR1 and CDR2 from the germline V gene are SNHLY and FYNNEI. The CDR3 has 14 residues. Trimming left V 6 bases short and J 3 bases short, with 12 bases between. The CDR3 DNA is TGTGCCAGCAGATCGGACAGTCCCAATCAGCCCCAGCATTTT. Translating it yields CASRSDSPNQPQHF.

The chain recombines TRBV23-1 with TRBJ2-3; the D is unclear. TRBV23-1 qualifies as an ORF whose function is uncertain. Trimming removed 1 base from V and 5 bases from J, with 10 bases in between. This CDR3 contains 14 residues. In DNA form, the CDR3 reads TGCGCCAGCAGTCAATTCTCCAGGCTAGATACGCAGTATTTT. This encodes CASSQFSRLDTQYF.

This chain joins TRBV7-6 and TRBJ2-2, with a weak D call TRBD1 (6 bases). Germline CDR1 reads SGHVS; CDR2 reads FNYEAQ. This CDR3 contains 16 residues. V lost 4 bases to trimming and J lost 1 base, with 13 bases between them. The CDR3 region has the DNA TGTGCCAGCAGCTCATTCCAGGGGATGAACACCGGGGAGCTGTTTTTT. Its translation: CASSSFQGMNTGELFF.